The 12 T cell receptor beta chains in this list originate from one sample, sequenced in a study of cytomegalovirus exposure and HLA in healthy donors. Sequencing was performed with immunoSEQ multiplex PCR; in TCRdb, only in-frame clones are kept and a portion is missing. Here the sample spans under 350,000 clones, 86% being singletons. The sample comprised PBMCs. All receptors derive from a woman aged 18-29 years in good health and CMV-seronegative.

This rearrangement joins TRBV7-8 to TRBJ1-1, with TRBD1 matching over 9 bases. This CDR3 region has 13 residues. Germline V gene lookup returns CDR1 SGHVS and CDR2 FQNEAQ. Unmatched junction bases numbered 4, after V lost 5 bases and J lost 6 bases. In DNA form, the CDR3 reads TGTGCCAGCAGCATTCGACAGGGGGCTGAAGCTTTCTTT. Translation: CASSIRQGAEAFF.

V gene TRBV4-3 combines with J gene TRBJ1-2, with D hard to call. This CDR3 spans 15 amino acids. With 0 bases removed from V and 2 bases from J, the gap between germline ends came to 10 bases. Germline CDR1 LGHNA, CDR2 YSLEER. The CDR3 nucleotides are TGCGCCAGCAGCCAAGATAAAGGGAGAAACTATGGCTACACCTTC. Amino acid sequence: CASSQDKGRNYGYTF.

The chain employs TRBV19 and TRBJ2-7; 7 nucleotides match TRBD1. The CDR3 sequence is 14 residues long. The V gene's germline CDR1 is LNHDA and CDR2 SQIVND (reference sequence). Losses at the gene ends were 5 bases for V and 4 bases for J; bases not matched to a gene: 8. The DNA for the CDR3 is TGTGCCAGTAGTCCGGGGACAGCTACTTACGAGCAGTACTTC. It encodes CASSPGTATYEQYF.

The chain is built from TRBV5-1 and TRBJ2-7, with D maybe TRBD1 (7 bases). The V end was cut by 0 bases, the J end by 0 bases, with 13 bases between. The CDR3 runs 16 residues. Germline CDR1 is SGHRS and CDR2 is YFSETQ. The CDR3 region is CASSLGGTVISYEQYF. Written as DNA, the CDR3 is TGCGCCAGCAGCTTGGGCGGGACAGTAATCTCCTACGAGCAGTACTTC. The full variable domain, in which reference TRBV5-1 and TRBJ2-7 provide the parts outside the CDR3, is KAGVTQTPRYLIKTRGQQVTLSCSPISGHRSVSWYQQTPGQGLQFLFEYFSETQRNKGNFPGRFSGRQFSNSRSEMNVSTLELGDSALYLCASSLGGTVISYEQYFGPGTRLTVT.

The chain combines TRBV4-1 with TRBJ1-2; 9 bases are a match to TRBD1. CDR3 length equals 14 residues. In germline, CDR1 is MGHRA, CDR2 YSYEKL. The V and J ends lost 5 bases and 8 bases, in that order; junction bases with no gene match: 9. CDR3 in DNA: TGCGCCAGCAGCGGGGGGGACAGGGTCGGCGGCTACACCTTC. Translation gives CASSGGDRVGGYTF.

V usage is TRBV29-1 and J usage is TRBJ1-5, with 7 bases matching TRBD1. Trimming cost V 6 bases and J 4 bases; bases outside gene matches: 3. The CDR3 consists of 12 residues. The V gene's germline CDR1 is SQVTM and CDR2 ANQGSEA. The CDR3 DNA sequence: TGCAGCGTAGGACAGGTTAATCAGCCCCAGCATTTT. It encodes CSVGQVNQPQHF. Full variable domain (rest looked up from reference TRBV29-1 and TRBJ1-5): SAVISQKPSRDICQRGTSLTIQCQVDSQVTMMFWYRQQPGQSLTLIATANQGSEATYESGFVIDKFPISRPNLTFSTLTVSNMSPEDSSIYLCSVGQVNQPQHFGDGTRLSIL.

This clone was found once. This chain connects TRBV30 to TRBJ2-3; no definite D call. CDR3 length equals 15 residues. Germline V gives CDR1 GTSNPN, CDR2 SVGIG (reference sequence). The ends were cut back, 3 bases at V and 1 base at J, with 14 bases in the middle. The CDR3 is CAWSAIPRGTDTQYF. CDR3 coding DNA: TGTGCCTGGAGCGCTATCCCTCGGGGCACAGATACGCAGTATTTT.

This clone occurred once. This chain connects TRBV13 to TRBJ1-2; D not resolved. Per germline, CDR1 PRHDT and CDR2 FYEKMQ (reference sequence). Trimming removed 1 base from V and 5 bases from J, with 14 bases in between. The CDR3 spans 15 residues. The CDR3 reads CASSLVRQSGYGYTF. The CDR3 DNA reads TGTGCCAGCAGCTTAGTACGGCAGTCGGGATATGGCTACACCTTC.

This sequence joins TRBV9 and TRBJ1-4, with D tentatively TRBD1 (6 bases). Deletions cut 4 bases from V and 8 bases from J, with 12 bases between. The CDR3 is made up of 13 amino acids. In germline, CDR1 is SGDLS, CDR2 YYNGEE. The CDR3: CASSRGGREKLFF. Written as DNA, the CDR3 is TGTGCCAGCAGCCGCGGGGGCAGGGAAAAACTGTTTTTT.

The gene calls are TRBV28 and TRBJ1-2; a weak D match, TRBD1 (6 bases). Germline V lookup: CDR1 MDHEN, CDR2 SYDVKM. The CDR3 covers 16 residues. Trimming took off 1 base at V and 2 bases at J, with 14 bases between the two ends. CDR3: CASSLFAQGPNYGYTF. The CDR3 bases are TGTGCCAGCAGTTTATTTGCGCAGGGGCCCAACTATGGCTACACCTTC.

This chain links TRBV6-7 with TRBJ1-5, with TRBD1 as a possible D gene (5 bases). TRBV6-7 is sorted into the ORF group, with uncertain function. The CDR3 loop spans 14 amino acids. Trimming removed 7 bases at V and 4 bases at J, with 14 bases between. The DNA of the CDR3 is TGTGCCAGCACCTACCGGGCAGGGAATCAGCCCCAGCATTTT. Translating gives CASTYRAGNQPQHF.

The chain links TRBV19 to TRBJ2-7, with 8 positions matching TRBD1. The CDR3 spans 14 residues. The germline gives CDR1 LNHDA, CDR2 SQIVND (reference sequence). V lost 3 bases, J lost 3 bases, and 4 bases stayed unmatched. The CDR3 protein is CASSMQGAGYEQYF. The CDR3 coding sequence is TGTGCCAGTAGTATGCAGGGGGCAGGCTACGAGCAGTACTTC.